This T cell receptor (beta chain) was sequenced during a study of OX40 agonist ivuxolimab in advanced cancers. In the study overall: Ivuxolimab, which targeted the costimulatory receptor OX40 (CD134), was an agonistic, fully human IgG2 monoclonal antibody. Intravenous ivuxolimab was administered to patients every 2 weeks at six dose levels: 0.01, 0.1, 0.3, 1.5, 3 and 10 mg/kg. The point of sequencing TCRbeta in the periphery was to test whether ivuxolimab changed TCR sequence diversity and drove clonal T-cell expansion. Of the roughly 51 patients in dose escalation, some 19 had hepatocellular carcinoma, some 15 had melanoma, 9 had renal cell carcinoma and 9 had head and neck cancer. Partial responses occurred in three dose-escalation patients, of whom one had hepatocellular carcinoma and two had cutaneous melanoma. The paper reports the monotherapy dose-escalation portion (N of about 51 patients) of the phase I ivuxolimab trial. Patients were allowed to have had prior anti-PD-1, anti-PD-L1 or anti-CTLA-4 therapy, and 30% to 40% of the dose-escalation patients had previously received checkpoint inhibitors. In the dose-escalation cohort, more than 80% of patients were male, and the mean age was 60 years with a range of about 20 to 80.

Looking up the germline V gene (reference sequence) yields CDR1 LNHDA and CDR2 SQIVND. Trimming costs V 7 bases and J 2 bases, and their ends lie 11 bases apart. The CDR3 starts with the cysteine, ends with the phenylalanine, and has 13 residues. The kept DNA is CDR3 alone, 39 bases in frame from the first base. Regarding this clone: Its antigen remains unidentified. No clone much larger than this one lies a single base away; base qualities are absent.

For sequencing of the TCRbeta CDR3 region, genomic DNA was extracted from the sorted cells. TCRbeta CDR3 regions were sequenced using the immunoSEQ Assay. In its TCRdb copy, this immuneACCESS table keeps in-frame sequences only and misses some clones. Where compared with another copy, unresolved V genes explain less than half of these, and the others have no known cause. The sample table shows approximately 67,000 clones, and 85% to 95% are seen once. 5% to 7% of the sample comes from the top ten. The trial excluded patients who had a history of autoimmune disease or were on systemic immunosuppression. Peripheral blood for TCR sequencing was collected from all dose cohorts at baseline, on cycle 4 day 1, and on cycle 7 day 1. Samples came from an open-label, multicenter, first-in-human phase I dose-escalation trial of ivuxolimab. Adults with locally advanced or metastatic melanoma, renal cell carcinoma, hepatocellular carcinoma or head and neck squamous cell carcinoma were enrolled in the trial. Before TCR sequencing, CD4+ T cells and CD8+ T cells were sorted from peripheral blood as separate populations.

General findings and caveats noted by the study authors: Low levels of normalized T-cell clonal expansion were also shown by some nonresponding patients. In partial responders in the 0.1-3.0 mg/kg groups, normalized peripheral clonal expansion was found to be among the lowest, especially among CD8+ T cells. After ivuxolimab, CD8+ T cells had more expanded clones than CD4+ T cells on average. Clonal expansion of both CD4+ and CD8+ blood T cells was observed from baseline to week 6 at doses 0.1 to 3.0 mg/kg. Which antigens the clonally expanded peripheral T cells were specific for was not determined.

The clonotype originates from an adult with an advanced solid tumor such as melanoma, head and neck, liver or kidney cancer. Recombination joined TRBV19 with TRBJ1-1, with an unclear D gene assignment. Sequenced here: CD4+ or CD8+ T cells sorted from blood, sampled in a trial of the OX40 agonist ivuxolimab. The sequenced DNA is TGTGCCAGTACCCCTGCCCGCAACACTGAAGCTTTCTTT. Its protein is CASTPARNTEAFF.